Described below is a single T cell receptor (beta chain) sequence and its context. The data belong to a study of OX40 agonist ivuxolimab in advanced cancers. As for the study in general: The treatment was a fully human IgG2 OX40 agonist, ivuxolimab. Patients were infused with ivuxolimab every 2 weeks at 0.01 to 10 mg/kg.

The V and J ends lost 5 bases and 0 bases respectively, with 13 bases between them. This CDR3 is 15 amino acids long. The germline V gene encodes CDR1 MNHEY and CDR2 SVGAGI. The protocol was immunoSEQ multiplex PCR, while the TCRdb copy is restricted to in-frame clones and leaves out a portion. The sample shows fewer than 25,000 clones, about 82% of them seen only once. This chain joins TRBV6-5 and TRBJ1-2; D possibly corresponds to TRBD1 (5 bases). This sample comprised CD4+ or CD8+ T cells sorted from blood, obtained in a trial of the OX40 agonist ivuxolimab. The source of this sequence is an adult with an advanced solid tumor such as melanoma, head and neck, liver or kidney cancer. Here the CDR3 reads CASSRQGGANYGYTF. The CDR3 DNA follows: TGTGCCAGCAGTAGGCAGGGAGGAGCTAACTATGGCTACACCTTC.